The clone carrying this TCR beta chain showed up many times. Its antigen is as yet unknown. Trimming removed 1 base from V and 3 bases from J; junction bases left unmatched: 4. The CDR3 consists of 15 residues. Looked up from germline, CDR1 is SGHTA and CDR2 is FQGNSA. MiXCR, applied by TCRdb to the RT-PCR reads, yields one record per CDR3 protein. The repertoire holds about 160,000 distinct CDR3 sequences, roughly 11% seen once, with 9.5% to 15% in the top ten. This record comes from a study of response to subunit inactivated influenza vaccine. Notes on the study in general: There was a suggestion from the authors that each seasonal influenza vaccination recruits few new T cells.

The TCR originated in a man aged 50 to 59 who received an inactivated influenza vaccine. This specimen consisted of non-naive T cells sorted from PBMCs, obtained roughly 6 weeks after vaccination. This chain connects TRBV7-2 to TRBJ2-3, with TRBD2 matching over 7 bases. The CDR3 nucleotides read TGTGCCAGCAGCTTAGTCGGGACTAAGACAGATACGCAGTATTTT. Translating gives CASSLVGTKTDTQYF.